This T cell receptor beta chain was retrieved from a study of shared clonotypes between healthy human individuals. Study results and caveats: Sequencing depth was expected to influence donor clonotype sharing. Large depth notwithstanding, sorted-subset sequencing proved incomplete by rarefaction.

This clone turned up a few times. Antigen: not known. The CDR3 sequence is 16 residues long. Germline V gives CDR1 MNHNY, CDR2 SVGAGI (reference sequence). The V gene lost 0 bases and the J gene lost 2 bases, with 14 bases spanning the gap. Generated by immunoSEQ multiplex PCR, the TCRdb table keeps only in-frame clones and is missing some. In the table there are 1 million to 1.2 million clones, about 80% of which are singletons. This sequence originates from a man in his late teens or twenties in good health. Some clones in this sample may be carry-over from other donors' samples. This chain uses TRBV6-6 with TRBJ2-7, with TRBD1 as a possible D gene (7 bases). The specimen sequenced was memory CD4+ T cells from PBMCs. Subset indicated: CD45RA-negative fraction. The CDR3 reads CASSYSGQGGTYEQYF. The CDR3 nucleotides are TGTGCCAGCAGTTACTCGGGGCAGGGGGGAACCTACGAGCAGTACTTC.